This TCR beta chain emerged from a study of blood T cell repertoires in COVID-19. For the study at large: The United States, Italy and Spain were the sources of the acute and convalescent COVID-19 samples. Sources were T cells, B-cell-depleted T cells, or PBMCs; the material itself was cDNA or gDNA.

In the study's own analysis: How many nucleated cells were present was estimated from reference gene primer amplification. The method was immunoSEQ multiplex PCR; TCRdb's version includes in-frame clones alone and lacks a portion of them. That table gives V, J and clone size, and the DNA gave D and trimming. The sample yields around 200,000 clones, around four fifths seen once. This receptor was identified in a woman in her thirties or forties with acute or convalescent COVID-19. The material sequenced was peripheral blood.

CDR3 amino acids: CASSEGTDFLAKNIQYF. The CDR3 coding sequence is TGTGCCAGCAGTGAAGGGACAGATTTTCTAGCCAAAAACATTCAGTACTTC. This chain connects TRBV6-1 to TRBJ2-4; D is perhaps TRBD1 (6 bases). Germline CDR1 is MNHNS and CDR2 is SASEGT. V lost 1 base, J lost 0 bases, and 13 bases lay in between. The CDR3 runs to 17 residues.